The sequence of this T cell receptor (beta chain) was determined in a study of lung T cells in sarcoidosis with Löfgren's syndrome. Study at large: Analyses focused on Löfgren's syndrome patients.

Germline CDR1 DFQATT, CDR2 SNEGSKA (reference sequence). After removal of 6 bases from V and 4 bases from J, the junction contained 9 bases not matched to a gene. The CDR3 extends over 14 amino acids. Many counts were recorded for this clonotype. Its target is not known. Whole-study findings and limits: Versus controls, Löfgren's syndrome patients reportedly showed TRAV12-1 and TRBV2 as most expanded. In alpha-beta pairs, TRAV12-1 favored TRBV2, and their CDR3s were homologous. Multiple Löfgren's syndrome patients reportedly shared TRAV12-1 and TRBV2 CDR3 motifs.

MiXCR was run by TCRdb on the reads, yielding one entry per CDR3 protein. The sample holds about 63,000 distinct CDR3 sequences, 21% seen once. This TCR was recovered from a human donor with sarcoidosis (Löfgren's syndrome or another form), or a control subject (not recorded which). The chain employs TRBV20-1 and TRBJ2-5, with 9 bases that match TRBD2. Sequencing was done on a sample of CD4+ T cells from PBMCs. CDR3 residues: CSAAGGRAGETQYF. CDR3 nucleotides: TGCAGTGCCGCGGGCGGGAGGGCCGGAGAGACCCAGTACTTC.